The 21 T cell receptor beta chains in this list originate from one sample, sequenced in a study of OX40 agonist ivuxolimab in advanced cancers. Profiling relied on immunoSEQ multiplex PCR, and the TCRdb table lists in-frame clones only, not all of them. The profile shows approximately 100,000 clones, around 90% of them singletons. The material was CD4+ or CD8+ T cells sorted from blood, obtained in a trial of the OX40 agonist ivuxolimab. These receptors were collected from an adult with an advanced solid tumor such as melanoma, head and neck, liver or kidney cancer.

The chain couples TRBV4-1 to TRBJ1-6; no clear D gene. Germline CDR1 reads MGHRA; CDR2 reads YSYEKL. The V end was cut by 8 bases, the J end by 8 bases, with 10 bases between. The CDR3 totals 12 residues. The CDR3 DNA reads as TGCGCCAGCCGCCGGATAGATTCACCCCTCCACTTT. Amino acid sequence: CASRRIDSPLHF.

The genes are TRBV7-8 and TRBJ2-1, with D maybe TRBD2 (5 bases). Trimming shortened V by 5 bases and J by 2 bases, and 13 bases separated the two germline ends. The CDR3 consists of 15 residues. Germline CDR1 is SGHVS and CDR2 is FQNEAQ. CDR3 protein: CASSPLVGAYNEQFF. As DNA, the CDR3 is TGTGCCAGCAGCCCACTAGTCGGAGCCTACAATGAGCAGTTCTTC.

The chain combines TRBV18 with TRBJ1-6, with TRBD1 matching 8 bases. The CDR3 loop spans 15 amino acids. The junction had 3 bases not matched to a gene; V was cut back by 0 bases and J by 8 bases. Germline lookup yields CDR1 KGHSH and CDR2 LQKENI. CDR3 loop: CASSPPGTGHSPLHF. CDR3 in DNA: TGTGCCAGCTCACCACCTGGGACAGGACATTCACCCCTCCACTTT. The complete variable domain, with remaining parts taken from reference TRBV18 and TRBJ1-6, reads NAGVMQNPRHLVRRRGQEARLRCSPMKGHSHVYWYRQLPEEGLKFMVYLQKENIIDESGMPKERFSAEFPKEGPSILRIQQVVRGDSAAYFCASSPPGTGHSPLHFGNGTRLTVT.

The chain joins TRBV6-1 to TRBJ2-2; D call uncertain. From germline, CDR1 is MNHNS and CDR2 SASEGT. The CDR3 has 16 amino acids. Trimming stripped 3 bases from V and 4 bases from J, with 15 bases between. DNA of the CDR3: TGTGCCAGCAGTGATGGACGTAAGGGCGGCACCGGGGAGCTGTTTTTT. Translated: CASSDGRKGGTGELFF.

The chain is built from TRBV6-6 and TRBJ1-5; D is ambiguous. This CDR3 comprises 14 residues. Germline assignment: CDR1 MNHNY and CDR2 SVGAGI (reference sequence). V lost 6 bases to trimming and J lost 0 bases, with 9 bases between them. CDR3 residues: CASRRVTSNQPQHF. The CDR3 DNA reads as TGTGCCAGCAGGAGGGTCACTAGCAATCAGCCCCAGCATTTT.

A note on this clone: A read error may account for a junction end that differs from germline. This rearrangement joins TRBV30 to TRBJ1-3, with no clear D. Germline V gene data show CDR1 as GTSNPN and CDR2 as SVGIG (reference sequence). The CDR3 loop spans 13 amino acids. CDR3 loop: CTWRYPPESTIYF. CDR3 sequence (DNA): TGTACCTGGAGGTACCCCCCAGAGAGCACCATATATTTT.

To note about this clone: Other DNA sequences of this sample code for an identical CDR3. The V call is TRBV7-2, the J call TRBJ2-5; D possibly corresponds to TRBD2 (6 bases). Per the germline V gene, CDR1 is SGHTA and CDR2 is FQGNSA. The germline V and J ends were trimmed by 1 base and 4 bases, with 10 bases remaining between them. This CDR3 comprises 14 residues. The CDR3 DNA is TGTGCCAGCAGCTTAGGGGGAGGAGGAGAGACCCAGTACTTC. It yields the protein CASSLGGGGETQYF. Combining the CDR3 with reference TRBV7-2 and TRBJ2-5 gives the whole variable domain GAGVSQSPSNKVTEKGKDVELRCDPISGHTALYWYRQSLGQGLEFLIYFQGNSAPDKSGLPSDRFSAERTGGSVSTLTIQRTQQEDSAVYLCASSLGGGGETQYFGPGTRLLVL.

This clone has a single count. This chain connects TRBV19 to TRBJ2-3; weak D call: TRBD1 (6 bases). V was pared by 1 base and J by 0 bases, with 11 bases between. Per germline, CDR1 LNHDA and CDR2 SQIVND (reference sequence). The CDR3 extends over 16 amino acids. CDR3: CASSIGSGASTDTQYF. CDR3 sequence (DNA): TGTGCCAGTAGTATAGGATCAGGGGCTAGCACAGATACGCAGTATTTT.

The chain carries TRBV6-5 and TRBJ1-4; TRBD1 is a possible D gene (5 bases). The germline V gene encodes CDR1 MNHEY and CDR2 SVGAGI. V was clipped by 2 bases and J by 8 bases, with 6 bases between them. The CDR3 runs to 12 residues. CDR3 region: CASSYAGEKLFF. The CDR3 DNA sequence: TGTGCCAGCAGTTACGCAGGGGAAAAACTGTTTTTT.

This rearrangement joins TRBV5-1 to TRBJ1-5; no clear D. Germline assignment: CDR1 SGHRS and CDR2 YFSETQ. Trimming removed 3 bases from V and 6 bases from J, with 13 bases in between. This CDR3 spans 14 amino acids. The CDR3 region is CASSSDLGGQPQHF. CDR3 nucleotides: TGCGCCAGCAGCTCCGACCTAGGAGGTCAGCCCCAGCATTTT. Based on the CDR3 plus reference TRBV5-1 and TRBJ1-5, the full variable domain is KAGVTQTPRYLIKTRGQQVTLSCSPISGHRSVSWYQQTPGQGLQFLFEYFSETQRNKGNFPGRFSGRQFSNSRSEMNVSTLELGDSALYLCASSSDLGGQPQHFGDGTRLSIL.

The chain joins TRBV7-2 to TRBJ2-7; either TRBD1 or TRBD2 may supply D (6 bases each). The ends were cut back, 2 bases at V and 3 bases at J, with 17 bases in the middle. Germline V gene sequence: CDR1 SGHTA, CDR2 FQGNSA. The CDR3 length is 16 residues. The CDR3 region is CASSLQSGGPLYEQYF. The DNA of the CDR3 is TGTGCCAGCAGCTTACAGTCTGGGGGGCCCCTCTACGAGCAGTACTTC.

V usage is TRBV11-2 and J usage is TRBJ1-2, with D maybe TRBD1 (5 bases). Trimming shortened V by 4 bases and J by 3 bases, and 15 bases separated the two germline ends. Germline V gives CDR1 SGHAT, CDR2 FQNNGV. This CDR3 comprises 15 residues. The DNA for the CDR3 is TGTGCCAGCAGCTCCGATGGTCAGGGTCACTATGGCTACACCTTC. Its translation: CASSSDGQGHYGYTF.

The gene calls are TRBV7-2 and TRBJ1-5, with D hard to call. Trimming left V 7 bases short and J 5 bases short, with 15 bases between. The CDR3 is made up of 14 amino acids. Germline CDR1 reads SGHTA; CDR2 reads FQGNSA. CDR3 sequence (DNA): TGTGCCAGCACCCCGGGAAGTGGGGATCAGCCCCAGCATTTT. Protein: CASTPGSGDQPQHF.

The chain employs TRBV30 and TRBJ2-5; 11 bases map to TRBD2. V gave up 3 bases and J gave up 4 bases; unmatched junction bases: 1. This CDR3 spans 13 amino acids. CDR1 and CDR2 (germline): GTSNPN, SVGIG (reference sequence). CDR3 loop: CAWSGLAGETQYF. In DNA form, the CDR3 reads TGTGCCTGGAGCGGACTAGCGGGAGAGACCCAGTACTTC.

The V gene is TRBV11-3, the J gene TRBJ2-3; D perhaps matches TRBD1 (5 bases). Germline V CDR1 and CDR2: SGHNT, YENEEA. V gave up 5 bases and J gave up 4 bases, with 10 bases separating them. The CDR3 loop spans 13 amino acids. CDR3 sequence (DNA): TGTGCCAGCAGCCCGTCCAGGGCAGATACGCAGTATTTT. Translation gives CASSPSRADTQYF.

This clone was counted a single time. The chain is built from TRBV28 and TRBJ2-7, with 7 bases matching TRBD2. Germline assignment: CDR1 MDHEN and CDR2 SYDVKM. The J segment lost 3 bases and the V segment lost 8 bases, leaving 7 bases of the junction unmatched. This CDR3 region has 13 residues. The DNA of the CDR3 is TGTGCCAGCCACCGGGGAGGGAACTACGAGCAGTACTTC. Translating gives CASHRGGNYEQYF.

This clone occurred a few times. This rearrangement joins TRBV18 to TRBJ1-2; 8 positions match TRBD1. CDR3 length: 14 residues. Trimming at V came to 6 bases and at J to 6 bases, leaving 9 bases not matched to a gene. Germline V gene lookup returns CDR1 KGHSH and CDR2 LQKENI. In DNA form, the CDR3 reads TGTGCCAGCTCCGGGACAGGAGAAGGGGATGGCTACACCTTC. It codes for CASSGTGEGDGYTF. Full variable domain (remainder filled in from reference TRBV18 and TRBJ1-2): NAGVMQNPRHLVRRRGQEARLRCSPMKGHSHVYWYRQLPEEGLKFMVYLQKENIIDESGMPKERFSAEFPKEGPSILRIQQVVRGDSAAYFCASSGTGEGDGYTFGSGTRLTVV.

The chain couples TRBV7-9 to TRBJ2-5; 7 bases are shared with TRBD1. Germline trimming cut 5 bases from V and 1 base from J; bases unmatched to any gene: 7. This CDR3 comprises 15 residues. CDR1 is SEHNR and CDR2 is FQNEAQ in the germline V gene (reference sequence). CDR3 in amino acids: CASSAAGTVQETQYF. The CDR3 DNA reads TGTGCCAGCAGCGCAGCCGGGACAGTCCAAGAGACCCAGTACTTC.

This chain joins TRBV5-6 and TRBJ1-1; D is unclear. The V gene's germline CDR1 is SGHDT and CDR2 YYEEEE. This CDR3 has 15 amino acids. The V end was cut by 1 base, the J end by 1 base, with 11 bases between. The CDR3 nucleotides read TGTGCCAGCAGCTTGTGGCAGCCGACGAACACTGAAGCTTTCTTT. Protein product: CASSLWQPTNTEAFF.

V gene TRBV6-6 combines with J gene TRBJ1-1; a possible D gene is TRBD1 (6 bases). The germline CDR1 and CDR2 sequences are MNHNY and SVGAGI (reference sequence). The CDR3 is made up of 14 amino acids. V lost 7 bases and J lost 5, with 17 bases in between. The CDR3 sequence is CASILQGRRTEAFF. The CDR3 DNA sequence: TGTGCCAGCATCCTACAGGGTCGGAGGACTGAAGCTTTCTTT.

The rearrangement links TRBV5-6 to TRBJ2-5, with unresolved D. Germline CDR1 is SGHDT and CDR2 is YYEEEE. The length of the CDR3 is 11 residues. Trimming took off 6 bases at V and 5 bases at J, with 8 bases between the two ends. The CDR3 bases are TGTGCCAGCACCCTCCATGAGACCCAGTACTTC. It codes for CASTLHETQYF.